Each of the 26 T cell receptor beta chains below was sequenced from the same sample in a study of beta chain features in type 1 diabetes. No antigen has been identified for these receptors. General study results and limits: All four CD4+ subsets from Type 1 diabetes patients carried moderately but significantly shorter TCRB CDR3s.

Since all of the isolated RNA was reverse transcribed, expressed TCRB transcripts were what got sequenced. Sequencing used immunoSEQ multiplex PCR; TCRdb keeps in-frame clones, though not all of them. The sample lists 250,000 to 300,000 clones, roughly an eighth occurring once. The sample was naive CD4+ T cells from blood. The source of these receptors is a man aged 25-45 years with type 1 diabetes.

This clone was found a few times. The chain links TRBV9 to TRBJ2-2; tentative D call: TRBD1 (5 bases). The CDR3 consists of 13 residues. The germline V and J ends were trimmed by 0 bases and 7 bases, with 7 bases remaining between them. The germline V gene has CDR1 SGDLS and CDR2 YYNGEE. The CDR3 is CASSVARGGELFF. The DNA of the CDR3 is TGTGCCAGCAGCGTAGCTAGGGGCGGGGAGCTGTTTTTT.

The chain joins TRBV6-4 to TRBJ2-2, with TRBD2 identical over 7 bases. This CDR3 region has 16 residues. CDR1 is MRHNA and CDR2 is SNTAGT in the germline V gene. V was clipped by 5 bases and J by 0 bases; unmatched bases: 6. CDR3 residues: CASSRLAAANTGELFF. DNA for the CDR3: TGTGCCAGCAGTAGGCTAGCGGCCGCGAACACCGGGGAGCTGTTTTTT.

DNA of the CDR3: TGTGCCAGCAGCTTAGTTCGTGGGACTAGCGGTAGCTCCTACAATGAGCAGTTCTTC. The encoded protein is CASSLVRGTSGSSYNEQFF. The rearrangement joins TRBV7-2 to TRBJ2-1; TRBD2 agrees at 11 bases. Germline V gene sequence: CDR1 SGHTA, CDR2 FQGNSA. The CDR3 totals 19 residues. J lost 0 bases, V lost 1 base, and 8 bases had no gene match.

This clone was counted a single time. This rearrangement joins TRBV11-2 to TRBJ2-3, with 12 bases matching TRBD2. The CDR3 spans 16 residues. After removal of 3 bases from V and 6 bases from J, the junction contained 7 bases not matched to a gene. Germline V gene lookup returns CDR1 SGHAT and CDR2 FQNNGV. CDR3 nucleotide sequence: TGTGCCAGCAGCTTGGGGACTAGCGGGTTCCGGGATACGCAGTATTTT. Encoded protein: CASSLGTSGFRDTQYF.

The chain recombines TRBV6-5 with TRBJ2-3, with a possible D match to TRBD2 (5 bases). CDR1 MNHEY and CDR2 SVGAGI come from the germline V gene. V was trimmed by 5 bases and J by 8 bases, leaving 8 bases between them. This CDR3 has 11 residues. The CDR3 DNA follows: TGTGCCAGCAGTAAACGGGGTACGCAGTATTTT. Its protein product is CASSKRGTQYF.

This clone was observed a few times. The chain is built from TRBV5-5 and TRBJ2-7, with a tentative D call TRBD2 (6 bases). Germline V gives CDR1 SGHKS, CDR2 YYEKEE (reference sequence). CDR3 length: 17 residues. V was shortened by 0 bases and J by 3 bases, with 19 bases between the two germline ends. This CDR3 is CASSLEGSRLVLYEQYF. The CDR3 region has the DNA TGTGCCAGCAGCTTGGAGGGCAGCCGACTAGTCCTCTACGAGCAGTACTTC.

The chain joins TRBV4-2 to TRBJ2-3, with D possibly being TRBD1 (6 bases). Trimming pared 3 bases from V and 3 bases from J, leaving 16 bases between. CDR1 and CDR2 from the germline V gene are LGHNA and YNFKEQ. The CDR3 covers 16 residues. The CDR3 coding sequence is TGTGCCAGCAGCCAGGGGACGAGGGGGAGTACAGATACGCAGTATTTT. The encoded protein is CASSQGTRGSTDTQYF.

This clone has just a few counts. The CDR3 loop is CASSPTETQYF. The CDR3 DNA reads as TGTGCCAGCAGCCCTACAGAGACCCAGTACTTC. The rearrangement joins TRBV7-9 to TRBJ2-5; D not resolved. Trimming took off 5 bases at V and 4 bases at J, with 5 bases between the two ends. The CDR3 spans 11 residues. The germline V gene encodes CDR1 SEHNR and CDR2 FQNEAQ (reference sequence).

This clone was seen a few times. The chain recombines TRBV7-2 with TRBJ2-2; 8 positions match TRBD1. CDR3 length: 14 residues. The V gene end was trimmed by 5 bases and the J gene end by 7 bases; junction bases not matched to a gene: 6. Germline lookup yields CDR1 SGHTA and CDR2 FQGNSA. The CDR3 region is CASSIRRGHGELFF. In DNA, the CDR3 is TGTGCCAGCAGCATCCGCAGGGGGCACGGGGAGCTGTTTTTT.

There are a few counts of this clone. The CDR3 sequence is CASSPPTGGMETQYF. DNA for the CDR3: TGTGCCAGCTCACCACCGACCGGGGGGATGGAGACCCAGTACTTC. The rearrangement joins TRBV18 to TRBJ2-5, with 7 bases fitting TRBD2. The CDR3 loop spans 15 amino acids. Per germline, CDR1 KGHSH and CDR2 LQKENI. After removal of 0 bases from V and 5 bases from J, the junction contained 6 bases not matched to a gene.

This chain connects TRBV7-2 to TRBJ2-7; TRBD2 matches at 9 bases. CDR1 SGHTA and CDR2 FQGNSA come from the germline V gene. The ends lost 1 base at V and 4 bases at J; junction bases unmatched: 5. The CDR3 loop spans 15 amino acids. The CDR3 nucleotides are TGTGCCAGCAGCTTAGAGGCGGGAGGGGGTTACGAGCAGTACTTC. It specifies CASSLEAGGGYEQYF.

A few counts support this clone. The chain employs TRBV7-9 and TRBJ2-2; unclear D gene. The germline V and J ends were trimmed by 3 bases and 0 bases, with 8 bases remaining between them. The CDR3 extends over 15 amino acids. Per germline, CDR1 SEHNR and CDR2 FQNEAQ (reference sequence). CDR3 sequence (DNA): TGTGCCAGCAGCTTTAGTCCGGCGAACACCGGGGAGCTGTTTTTT. It is translated as CASSFSPANTGELFF.

This CDR3 reads CASRYEQYF. The DNA of the CDR3 is TGTGCCAGCCGCTACGAGCAGTACTTC. The rearrangement uses TRBV2 and TRBJ2-7; no clear D gene. Germline loops: CDR1 SNHLY, CDR2 FYNNEI. Trimming shortened V by 8 bases and J by 3 bases, and 2 bases separated the two germline ends. This CDR3 is 9 amino acids long. The full variable domain, its missing parts supplied by reference TRBV2 and TRBJ2-7, is EPEVTQTPSHQVTQMGQEVILRCVPISNHLYFYWYRQILGQKVEFLVSFYNNEISEKSEIFDDQFSVERPDGSNFTLKIRSTKLEDSAMYFCASRYEQYFGPGTRLTVT.

This chain joins TRBV9 and TRBJ2-1, with 7 bases that match TRBD2. The CDR3 contains 12 residues. Germline lookup yields CDR1 SGDLS and CDR2 YYNGEE. The trim removed 1 base at V and 10 bases at J, leaving 2 bases unmatched. The CDR3 bases are TGTGCCAGCAGCGTATACGGGGGGGAGCAGTTCTTC. Translating gives CASSVYGGEQFF.

This clone appeared a few times. J is TRBJ2-7 and V is TRBV5-1, with D possibly TRBD2 on 6 matching bases. Germline-derived CDR1 and CDR2 are SGHRS and YFSETQ. The CDR3 runs 15 residues. Trimming took 1 base from V and 4 from J, leaving 15 bases between them. The CDR3 nucleotides are TGCGCCAGCAGCTTGCTGAATCTCGGGGGTTACGAGCAGTACTTC. This codes for CASSLLNLGGYEQYF.

The chain is built from TRBV4-3 and TRBJ2-7; TRBD2 is a possible D gene (5 bases). The V and J ends lost 3 bases and 5 bases respectively, with 11 bases between them. The CDR3 totals 13 residues. Per the germline V gene, CDR1 is LGHNA and CDR2 is YSLEER. Here the CDR3 reads CASSQLAWDEQYF. The CDR3 region has the DNA TGCGCCAGCAGCCAGCTAGCATGGGACGAGCAGTACTTC.

The chain carries TRBV5-1 and TRBJ2-7, with 12 nucleotides matching TRBD1. The CDR3 has 20 amino acids. The V segment lost 2 bases and the J segment 7 bases; nucleotides outside the gene matches: 22. Germline-derived CDR1 and CDR2 are SGHRS and YFSETQ. The DNA for the CDR3 is TGCGCCAGCAGCTTCGTGGTGGGACAGGGGGCTCTTGGCGCCCACCGGGAGCAGTACTTC. It is translated as CASSFVVGQGALGAHREQYF.

This clone turned up a few times. The rearrangement joins TRBV2 to TRBJ2-5; D ambiguous. The CDR3 contains 12 residues. Trimming removed 3 bases from V and 13 bases from J, with 15 bases in between. Germline V CDR1 and CDR2: SNHLY, FYNNEI. In DNA, the CDR3 is TGTGCCAGCAGTGACTTGGGCTACACGACGTACTTC. This gives the protein CASSDLGYTTYF. The full variable domain, its missing parts supplied by reference TRBV2 and TRBJ2-5, is EPEVTQTPSHQVTQMGQEVILRCVPISNHLYFYWYRQILGQKVEFLVSFYNNEISEKSEIFDDQFSVERPDGSNFTLKIRSTKLEDSAMYFCASSDLGYTTYFGPGTRLLVL.

This clone showed up just a few times. CDR3 bases: TGTGCCAGCAGTTTAGCCGGGGCTAACTATGGCTACACCTTC. Protein sequence: CASSLAGANYGYTF. The chain carries TRBV27 and TRBJ1-2; no definite D call. V dropped 2 bases and J dropped 0 bases, with 7 bases sitting between them. Germline CDR1 and CDR2: MNHEY and SMNVEV (reference sequence). CDR3 size: 14 residues.

The V call is TRBV28, the J call TRBJ2-7, with TRBD1 identical over 12 bases. This CDR3 region has 15 residues. The germline gives CDR1 MDHEN, CDR2 SYDVKM. J was trimmed by 7 bases and V by 4 bases; bases with no gene match: 8. The CDR3 loop is CASSSPGQGAEEQYF. The CDR3, as DNA: TGTGCCAGCAGTTCGCCGGGACAGGGGGCAGAGGAGCAGTACTTC.

This clone turned up a few times. The chain carries TRBV2 and TRBJ2-1, with 11 positions matching TRBD2. From germline, CDR1 is SNHLY and CDR2 FYNNEI. V lost 7 bases and J lost 4; bases outside the gene matches: 6. The CDR3 spans 15 residues. This CDR3 is CASNALAGGYNEQFF. CDR3 sequence (DNA): TGTGCCAGCAACGCTTTAGCGGGAGGGTACAATGAGCAGTTCTTC.

The chain uses TRBV29-1 and TRBJ1-4; D may be TRBD1 (6 bases). V was trimmed by 0 bases and J by 0 bases, leaving 11 bases between them. This CDR3 has 16 amino acids. CDR1 is SQVTM and CDR2 is ANQGSEA in the germline V gene. CDR3 sequence reads: CSVEDLTGSTNEKLFF. The CDR3 coding sequence is TGCAGCGTTGAAGACCTCACAGGGTCAACTAATGAAAAACTGTTTTTT. The full variable domain, in which reference TRBV29-1 and TRBJ1-4 provide the parts outside the CDR3, is SAVISQKPSRDICQRGTSLTIQCQVDSQVTMMFWYRQQPGQSLTLIATANQGSEATYESGFVIDKFPISRPNLTFSTLTVSNMSPEDSSIYLCSVEDLTGSTNEKLFFGSGTQLSVL.

J is TRBJ2-2 and V is TRBV15; 7 bases fit TRBD1. The CDR3 has 14 amino acids. In germline, CDR1 is LNHNV, CDR2 YYDKDF (reference sequence). V shed 5 bases and J 4 bases; nucleotides not matched to a gene: 4. This CDR3 is CATSGTAFTGELFF. In DNA form, the CDR3 reads TGTGCCACCAGCGGGACAGCTTTCACCGGGGAGCTGTTTTTT.

V usage is TRBV28 and J usage is TRBJ1-1; D is possibly TRBD1 (5 bases). V was cut by 1 base and J by 3 bases, with 12 bases left in between. The germline V gene has CDR1 MDHEN and CDR2 SYDVKM. This CDR3 contains 15 residues. CDR3 nucleotides: TGTGCCAGCAGTTTATCGGCAGGGAGGGACACTGAAGCTTTCTTT. Residues: CASSLSAGRDTEAFF.

This clone has more than one count but fewer than ten. This chain links TRBV7-3 with TRBJ2-4; 9 nucleotides agree with TRBD2. The V and J ends lost 4 bases and 11 bases, in that order; junction bases with no gene match: 12. Germline CDR1 is SGHTA and CDR2 is FQGTGA. This CDR3 is 15 amino acids long. CDR3 amino acids: CASSSGLAGKAFQYF. CDR3 in DNA: TGTGCCAGCAGCTCGGGACTAGCCGGAAAGGCGTTTCAGTACTTC.

This sequence joins TRBV7-9 and TRBJ2-3; 7 bases match TRBD2. The germline V gene has CDR1 SEHNR and CDR2 FQNEAQ (reference sequence). The length of the CDR3 is 15 residues. Trimming cost V 5 bases and J 1 base; bases outside gene matches: 6. The CDR3 region has the DNA TGTGCCAGCAGCCCCTGGGGAGGGGGCACAGATACGCAGTATTTT. Protein: CASSPWGGGTDTQYF.